The 27 T cell receptor gamma chains below were found in one sample sequenced in a study of γδ T cells in repeated Plasmodium falciparum infection. TCRdb reran clone calling via CATT on the multiplex PCR reads. Counted here are roughly 13,000 gamma-chain clones, under 2% occurring once; the ten biggest clones make up 28%. Vgamma9/Vdelta2+ and Vdelta2-negative gammadelta T cells were flow-sorted from PBMC for bulk sequencing. Material for sequencing was gamma-delta T cells from blood. These receptors came from a pool of human donors (malaria-infected and uninfected, not separated).

For the V gene the call is TRGV2; the J gene has no call. CDR3 size: 13 residues. From germline, CDR1 is EGSNGY and CDR2 YDSYNSKV. CDR3 in amino acids: CATWDAPYYKELF. In nucleotides, the CDR3 is TGTGCCACCTGGGACGCCCCCTATTATAAGGAACTCTTT.

On this clone itself: The TCRdb protein, from a much larger clone, departs from this DNA's translation at residue 6, likely by read error; the protein shown derives from the DNA. The chain employs TRGV9 and TRGJ1 or TRGJ2. The J gene is absent in TCRdb and was assigned here via DNA matching to germline. The CDR3 spans 13 residues. Germline assignment: CDR1 GITISATS and CDR2 ISYDGTV (reference sequence). V lost 2 bases to trimming and J lost 5 bases; unmatched junction nucleotides: 6. The CDR3 region is CALWEASNYKKLF. The CDR3 coding sequence is TGTGCCTTGTGGGAGGCGTCGAATTATAAGAAACTCTTT.

This clone has at least ten counts. This may come from a read error, since a much larger clone is one base off. V and J are TRGV4 and TRGJ1 or TRGJ2. The CDR3 sequence is 15 residues long. From germline, CDR1 is EGSTGY and CDR2 YDSYTSSV. CDR3 loop: CAAWDGPFYYYKKLF. The DNA for the CDR3 is TGTGCCGCCTGGGATGGGCCGTTTTATTATTATAAGAAACTCTTT.

About this clone itself: A clone one base away is much larger, so this may be a read error. This sequence joins TRGV9 and TRGJP. TCRdb does not report a J gene; here it was assigned by matching the DNA to germline references. After removal of 4 bases from V and 11 bases from J, the junction contained 11 bases not matched to a gene. The CDR3 contains 16 residues. Germline values: CDR1 GITISATS, CDR2 ISYDGTV (reference sequence). The CDR3 DNA reads as TGTGCCTTGTGGGACAAAGAGAGGGTGGGCAAAAAAATCAAGGTATTT. Translated, it gives CALWDKERVGKKIKVF.

On this clone itself: A far larger clone is a single base away, which makes a read error likely. Different DNA sequences within this sample yield the same CDR3. The chain is built from TRGV9 and TRGJP. The J gene, left out of TCRdb, was set here by checking the DNA against germline. Germline V gene sequence: CDR1 GITISATS, CDR2 ISYDGTV (reference sequence). The CDR3 is made up of 18 amino acids. The CDR3, as DNA: TGTGCCTTGTGGGAGTCCAACCCTCAAGAGCTGGGCAAAAAAATCAAGGTATTT. Translating gives CALWESNPQELGKKIKVF.

In this sample, this clone turned up many times. TCRdb has a much larger clone's protein, which differs at residue 6 from the translation of this DNA, likely because of a read error; what is shown is the protein translated from the DNA. The chain employs TRGV9 and TRGJP. TCRdb supplies no J gene; here it was assigned by aligning the nucleotide sequence to germline. CDR1 GITISATS and CDR2 ISYDGTV come from the germline V gene (reference sequence). With V trimmed by 3 bases and J by 4 bases, 6 bases remained unmatched. The CDR3 length is 17 residues. CDR3 bases: TGTGCCTTGTGGGAGATACATCAAGAGTTGGGCAAAAAAATCAAGGTATTT. Its translation is CALWEIHQELGKKIKVF.

Concerning this clone: A far more abundant clone sits one base away, making this likely a read error. Other nucleotide sequences in the sample specify the same CDR3. This chain joins TRGV9 and TRGJ1 or TRGJ2. Here the J gene came from matching the DNA to germline, since TCRdb omits it. This CDR3 has 13 residues. Germline-derived CDR1 and CDR2 are GITISATS and ISYDGTV (reference sequence). As DNA, the CDR3 is TGTGCCTTGTGGGGGAAGAATTACTATAAGAAACTCTTT. This translates into CALWGKNYYKKLF.

With respect to this clone: The protein TCRdb gives is from a much larger clone and does not agree with this DNA's translation at residue 6, likely a read error; the protein shown here comes from the DNA. The chain has TRGV9 and TRGJ1 or TRGJ2. The J gene, not given by TCRdb, was assigned here from a germline match of the nucleotide sequence. Germline V CDR1 and CDR2: GITISATS, ISYDGTV (reference sequence). The J segment lost 4 bases and the V segment lost 3 bases, leaving 12 bases of the junction unmatched. The CDR3 length is 15 residues. In DNA, the CDR3 is TGTGCCTTGTGGGAGCCTAAAGCGCCATATTATAAGAAACTCTTT. It encodes CALWEPKAPYYKKLF.

There are a few counts of this clone. This likely stems from a read error, as it lies one base from a far larger clone. The same CDR3 is also encoded by other DNA sequences in this sample. J is TRGJ1 or TRGJ2 and V is TRGV4. TCRdb records no J gene; here it was assigned by comparing the DNA to germline. V was clipped by 10 bases and J by 0 bases; unmatched bases: 21. Germline V gives CDR1 EGSTGY, CDR2 YDSYTSSV. The CDR3 totals 17 residues. CDR3 nucleotide sequence: TGTGCCACTTCGGAAGTGAGTAAGAGCGAGAATTATTATAAGAAACTCTTT. Residues: CATSEVSKSENYYKKLF.

In regard to this clone: This likely came from a read error, as a far larger clone is one base away. Other nucleotide sequences from this sample produce the same CDR3. The chain links TRGV9 to TRGJ1 or TRGJ2. TCRdb is silent on the J gene; assignment here came from matching the DNA to germline. The CDR3 is 11 residues long. Germline V lookup: CDR1 GITISATS, CDR2 ISYDGTV (reference sequence). This CDR3 is CALWVALKKLF. The CDR3 bases are TGTGCCTTATGGGTTGCCTTAAAGAAACTCTTT.

In its sample, this clone was seen many times. A far larger clone is one nucleotide away, so this likely arose from a read error. This specimen includes other DNA sequences encoding the same CDR3. The J gene is TRGJP2, the V gene TRGV4. CDR3 length equals 14 residues. Germline V CDR1 and CDR2: EGSTGY, YDSYTSSV. In DNA, the CDR3 is TGTGCCACCTGGGAGACTAGTAGCGATTGGATCAAGACGTTT. Amino acids: CATWETSSDWIKTF.

This clone was seen more than once but under ten times. TCRdb records a much larger clone's protein for this DNA, with a difference at residue 9 that likely arises from a read error; the protein given is the translation of the DNA. The V gene call is TRGV9, and the J gene call is absent. CDR3 length equals 11 residues. Germline V gene lookup returns CDR1 GITISATS and CDR2 ISYDGTV (reference sequence). In DNA, the CDR3 is TGTGCCTTGTGGGCCCTCCCCCAGGAACTCTTT. It yields the protein CALWALPQELF.

In regard to this clone: This DNA translates differently at residue 15 from the TCRdb protein, which is that of a much larger clone; a read error is likely, and the protein shown is the DNA's own translation. The chain joins TRGV9 to TRGJP. As TCRdb names no J gene, one was assigned here on the basis of a DNA match to germline. The CDR3 totals 20 residues. Germline CDR1 and CDR2: GITISATS and ISYDGTV (reference sequence). The DNA of the CDR3 is TGTGCCTTGTGGGAGGTGTCTCAAGTTGGTAGAGAGTTGGGCAGAAAAATCAAGGTATTT. Residues: CALWEVSQVGRELGRKIKVF.

About this clone: For this DNA, TCRdb reports the protein of a much larger clone, which diverges at residue 3, most likely from a read error; the protein presented here is translated directly from the DNA. The chain uses TRGV4 and TRGJ1 or TRGJ2. CDR1 is EGSTGY, CDR2 YDSYTSSV, per germline. The CDR3 has 16 amino acids. Written as DNA, the CDR3 is TGTGCCGCCTGGGAGGGAGAAGTTAAGCGTTATTATAAGAAACTCTTT. Its protein is CAAWEGEVKRYYKKLF.

A remark on this clone: Translating this DNA gives a protein that differs at residue 2 from the TCRdb one, which belongs to a much larger clone; a read error is likely, and the protein shown is this translation. This chain uses TRGV8 with TRGJ1 or TRGJ2. The J gene, absent from TCRdb, was called here by matching the DNA to germline. CDR1 and CDR2 from the germline V gene are VENAVY and YDSYNSRV. This CDR3 contains 13 residues. CDR3: CTTWDRIKDKKLF. For the CDR3, the DNA is TGTACCACCTGGGATAGGATCAAAGATAAGAAACTCTTT.

With regard to this clone: TCRdb's protein for this DNA is that of a much larger clone and differs from the translation at residue 11, likely a read error; the protein shown is the DNA translation. The chain carries TRGV9 and TRGJP. The V gene's germline CDR1 is GITISATS and CDR2 ISYDGTV (reference sequence). The CDR3 runs 17 residues. The CDR3 region is CALWEDSQELSKKIKVF. The CDR3 DNA reads TGTGCCTTGTGGGAGGACTCTCAAGAGTTGAGCAAAAAAATCAAGGTATTT.

In its sample, this clone was seen a few times. For this DNA, TCRdb reports the protein of a much larger clone, which diverges at residue 3, most likely from a read error; the protein presented here is translated directly from the DNA. V and J are TRGV9 and TRGJ1 or TRGJ2. The J gene is absent in TCRdb and was assigned here via DNA matching to germline. There are 13 residues in the CDR3. The germline CDR1 and CDR2 sequences are GITISATS and ISYDGTV (reference sequence). CDR3 sequence: CASWEVDYYKKLF. CDR3 bases: TGTGCCTCGTGGGAGGTCGATTATTATAAGAAACTCTTT.

Only a few counts were recorded for this clone. The amino acid sequence in TCRdb belongs to a much larger clone and departs from this DNA's translation at residue 8, likely a sequencing read error; the sequence shown is translated from the DNA. The chain joins TRGV4 to TRGJ1 or TRGJ2. The CDR3 has 12 amino acids. Germline V gives CDR1 EGSTGY, CDR2 YDSYTSSV. V was clipped by 4 bases and J by 9 bases; unmatched bases: 9. CDR3 loop: CATWERNCKKLF. The DNA of the CDR3 is TGTGCCACCTGGGAGCGGAATTGTAAGAAACTCTTT.

This clone was recorded many times. The TCRdb protein, from a much larger clone, departs from this DNA's translation at residue 5, likely by read error; the protein shown derives from the DNA. The chain is built from TRGV9 and TRGJ1 or TRGJ2. TCRdb offers no J gene call, so here the DNA was matched to germline to obtain one. In germline, CDR1 is GITISATS, CDR2 ISYDGTV (reference sequence). CDR3 length: 13 residues. Trimming took 5 bases from V and 2 from J; bases not matched to a gene: 6. CDR3 bases: TGTGCCTTGTGGGGGGGTCATTATTATAAGAAACTCTTT. Amino acid sequence: CALWGGHYYKKLF.

A remark on this clone: One base separates it from a far larger clone, so it is likely a read error. The sample has other DNA sequences that encode this CDR3 too. The V gene corresponds to TRGV4; no J gene was called. This CDR3 contains 13 residues. The V gene's germline CDR1 is EGSTGY and CDR2 YDSYTSSV. The CDR3 protein is CATWPQAYYKKLF. In DNA form, the CDR3 reads TGTGCCACCTGGCCGCAAGCTTATTATAAGAAGCTCTTT.

At least ten counts were recorded for this clone. The chain is built from TRGV4 and TRGJ1 or TRGJ2. CDR1 EGSTGY and CDR2 YDSYTSSV come from the germline V gene. Trimming at V came to 2 bases and at J to 7 bases, leaving 5 bases not matched to a gene. CDR3 length: 12 residues. CDR3 sequence reads: CATWDVEYKKLF. Here the CDR3 DNA reads TGTGCCACCTGGGATGTGGAATATAAGAAACTCTTT.

This clone was found a few times. The protein in TCRdb stems from a much larger clone and differs at residue 8 from this DNA's translation, likely a read error; here the protein is translated from the DNA. The DNA for the CDR3 is TGTGCCTTGTGGGGGACCCATTGTTATAAGAAACTCTTT. It specifies CALWGTHCYKKLF. This chain uses TRGV9 with TRGJ1 or TRGJ2. Because TCRdb records no J gene, it was assigned here through a match of the DNA to germline. CDR3 length: 13 amino acids. V shed 5 bases and J 6 bases; nucleotides not matched to a gene: 10. The germline CDR1 and CDR2 sequences are GITISATS and ISYDGTV (reference sequence).

This clone was picked up a small number of times. This DNA's translation and the protein TCRdb lists, from a much larger clone, do not match at residue 6, likely due to a read error; the protein shown is translated from the DNA. The chain has TRGV9 and TRGJP. TCRdb records no J gene; here it was assigned by comparing the DNA to germline. Germline CDR1 reads GITISATS; CDR2 reads ISYDGTV (reference sequence). The junction had 8 bases not matched to a gene; V was cut back by 5 bases and J by 7 bases. CDR3 length: 16 amino acids. CDR3 residues: CALWAPGELGKKIKVF. The CDR3 DNA follows: TGTGCCTTGTGGGCCCCAGGTGAGTTGGGCAAAAAAATCAAGGTATTT.

This clone has only a few counts. A far larger clone is one nucleotide away, so this likely arose from a read error. Other DNA sequences from this sample encode an identical CDR3 as well. The chain joins TRGV9 to TRGJP2. In the absence of a J gene in TCRdb, the DNA was matched to germline to assign it here. This CDR3 contains 19 residues. In germline, CDR1 is GITISATS, CDR2 ISYDGTV (reference sequence). CDR3 protein: CALWEPGNPKYSSDWIKTF. Written as DNA, the CDR3 is TGTGCCTTGTGGGAGCCTGGAAATCCTAAATATAGCAGTGATTGGATCAAGACGTTT.

This clone has at least ten counts. The protein in TCRdb stems from a much larger clone and differs at residue 3 from this DNA's translation, likely a read error; here the protein is translated from the DNA. The chain recombines TRGV4 with TRGJ1 or TRGJ2. Germline CDR1 reads EGSTGY; CDR2 reads YDSYTSSV. CDR3 length: 12 amino acids. CDR3 sequence: CAAWPNYYKKLF. The CDR3 nucleotides read TGTGCCGCCTGGCCGAATTATTATAAGAAACTCTTT.

This clone was picked up many times. The protein that TCRdb holds for this DNA derives from a much larger clone and differs from the translated DNA at residue 5, which likely indicates a read error; the protein shown here is translated from the DNA. This sample also contains other DNA sequences that code for the same CDR3. The V and J genes are TRGV9 and TRGJ1 or TRGJ2. TCRdb leaves out the J gene; it was filled in here by matching the DNA to germline. This CDR3 is built from 12 residues. Trimming removed 5 bases from V and 4 bases from J; junction bases left unmatched: 5. Germline CDR1 is GITISATS and CDR2 is ISYDGTV (reference sequence). The CDR3, as DNA: TGTGCCTTGTGGGGGTACTATTATAAGAAACTCTTT. Translated, it gives CALWGYYYKKLF.

This clone was counted a few times. TCRdb attributes to this sequence the protein of a much larger clone, which differs from the DNA translation at residue 10; a read error is likely, and the protein displayed is translated from the DNA. This chain joins TRGV9 and TRGJP. As TCRdb names no J gene, one was assigned here on the basis of a DNA match to germline. The germline gives CDR1 GITISATS, CDR2 ISYDGTV (reference sequence). The CDR3 is 17 residues long. The CDR3 sequence: CALWEGDRESGKKIKVF. Written as DNA, the CDR3 is TGTGCCTTGTGGGAGGGGGATCGAGAGTCGGGCAAAAAAATCAAGGTATTT.